Below, 17 T cell receptor beta chains from the same sample are listed, as sequenced in a study of blood T cell repertoires in COVID-19. The method was immunoSEQ multiplex PCR; TCRdb's version includes in-frame clones alone and lacks a portion of them. The data contain a few hundred thousand clones, about 88% of them singletons. Sequencing input: PBMCs or T cells enriched from blood (not recorded which). These receptors were collected from a woman between 50 and 59 years old who had recovered from COVID-19.

Details on this clone: The identical CDR3 is also encoded by other nucleotide sequences in the sample. The J gene is TRBJ2-7, the V gene TRBV24-1; D possibly corresponds to TRBD1 (5 bases). Germline CDR1 KGHDR, CDR2 SFDVKD. The V end lost 7 bases, the J end lost 0 bases, and 6 bases lay between the germline ends. CDR3 length: 12 amino acids. CDR3 nucleotides: TGTGCCACCAGCGACAGCTCCTACGAGCAGTACTTC. Its translation is CATSDSSYEQYF.

As DNA, the CDR3 is TGTGCCAGCAGGGGCGGGGACAGTACTGAAGCTTTCTTT. Translating gives CASRGGDSTEAFF. V and J are TRBV27 and TRBJ1-1, with 7 nucleotides matching TRBD1. After removal of 6 bases from V and 5 bases from J, the junction contained 6 bases not matched to a gene. The CDR3 has 13 amino acids. The germline V gene encodes CDR1 MNHEY and CDR2 SMNVEV (reference sequence).

This chain joins TRBV6-4 and TRBJ2-6, with 7 nucleotides matching TRBD1. Germline V gene data show CDR1 as MRHNA and CDR2 as SNTAGT. The CDR3 is 17 residues long. J lost 0 bases, V lost 8 bases, and 10 bases had no gene match. CDR3 DNA sequence: TGTGCCAGCTCACCAGGGCAGGGGGACTCTGGGGCCAACGTCCTGACTTTC. It yields the protein CASSPGQGDSGANVLTF.

The chain recombines TRBV7-9 with TRBJ1-4, with D hard to call. Germline loops: CDR1 SEHNR, CDR2 FQNEAQ (reference sequence). The CDR3 runs 12 residues. Trimming cost V 5 bases and J 7 bases, with 8 bases left between them. The CDR3 protein is CASSTGFEKLFF. CDR3 nucleotide sequence: TGTGCCAGCAGCACTGGTTTTGAAAAACTGTTTTTT.

The gene calls are TRBV7-2 and TRBJ2-1; tentative D call: TRBD2 (5 bases). V was pared by 4 bases and J by 8 bases, with 12 bases between. Germline loops: CDR1 SGHTA, CDR2 FQGNSA. This CDR3 is built from 13 residues. The CDR3 protein is CASSSDPADEQFF. The CDR3 DNA reads as TGTGCCAGCAGCTCGGACCCAGCGGATGAGCAGTTCTTC.

This chain connects TRBV12-3 or TRBV12-4 to TRBJ2-6; D is undetermined. Between the trimmed V and J ends, which lost 6 bases and 1 base, there was a span of 4 bases. The CDR3 extends over 13 amino acids. CDR3 sequence: CASSQSGANVLTF. The CDR3 nucleotides are TGTGCCAGCAGCCAGTCTGGGGCCAACGTCCTGACTTTC.

The J gene is TRBJ2-7, the V gene TRBV5-1; D unclear. Trimming pared 0 bases from V and 7 bases from J, leaving 5 bases between. CDR1 SGHRS and CDR2 YFSETQ come from the germline V gene. This CDR3 is built from 11 residues. The CDR3 DNA reads as TGCGCCAGCAGCTTGGAGGAGGAGCAGTACTTC. Amino acid sequence: CASSLEEEQYF.

The gene calls are TRBV3-1 (or the pseudogene TRBV3-2) and TRBJ2-1, with 15 bases fitting TRBD2. The CDR3 contains 20 residues. Germline V gives CDR1 LGHDT, CDR2 YNNKEL (reference sequence). After removal of 3 bases from V and 7 bases from J, the junction contained 16 bases not matched to a gene. The CDR3 bases are TGTGCCAGCAGCCACCTAGCCGGGACTAGCGGGAGGCCTCTACCTAATGAGCAGTTCTTC. Protein product: CASSHLAGTSGRPLPNEQFF.

V and J are TRBV7-8 and TRBJ1-3; D remains ambiguous. CDR3 length: 14 residues. The germline gives CDR1 SGHVS, CDR2 FQNEAQ. Trimming pared 5 bases from V and 2 bases from J, leaving 10 bases between. The CDR3 sequence is CASSPVLAGNTIYF. The CDR3 DNA is TGTGCCAGCAGCCCGGTGTTAGCTGGAAACACCATATATTTT.

The V and J genes are TRBV7-3 and TRBJ1-2; D gene ambiguous. With 2 bases removed from V and 3 bases from J, the gap between germline ends came to 7 bases. The CDR3 covers 13 residues. Germline lookup yields CDR1 SGHTA and CDR2 FQGTGA. The CDR3 nucleotides read TGTGCCAGCAGCTTAGCCGAGGACTATGGCTACACCTTC. Protein product: CASSLAEDYGYTF.

The genes are TRBV28 and TRBJ2-6; D possibly corresponds to TRBD2 (6 bases). V dropped 5 bases and J dropped 8 bases, with 13 bases sitting between them. The CDR3 length is 14 residues. Germline V gives CDR1 MDHEN, CDR2 SYDVKM. CDR3 amino acids: CASSGPGGSNVLTF. The CDR3 coding sequence is TGTGCCAGCAGTGGACCCGGGGGTTCCAACGTCCTGACTTTC.

This chain uses TRBV11-2 with TRBJ1-3; the match to TRBD1 covers 10 bases. The trim removed 5 bases at V and 4 bases at J, leaving 8 bases unmatched. Germline V gene data show CDR1 as SGHAT and CDR2 as FQNNGV. This CDR3 has 16 residues. CDR3 nucleotide sequence: TGTGCCAGCAGCCTACGACAGGGGGCTTCGGGAAACACCATATATTTT. This gives the protein CASSLRQGASGNTIYF.

V and J are TRBV28 and TRBJ2-3; 12 nucleotides match TRBD2. Germline-derived CDR1 and CDR2 are MDHEN and SYDVKM. The ends lost 6 bases at V and 0 bases at J; junction bases unmatched: 4. The CDR3 loop spans 16 amino acids. The CDR3 is CASRNGLAGSTDTQYF. CDR3 nucleotides: TGTGCCAGCAGGAACGGACTAGCGGGAAGCACAGATACGCAGTATTTT.

The chain links TRBV4-3 to TRBJ1-4; TRBD1 might be the D (6 bases). Germline CDR1 and CDR2: LGHNA and YSLEER. This CDR3 has 14 amino acids. V was trimmed by 1 base and J by 4 bases, leaving 7 bases between them. The CDR3 DNA reads as TGCGCCAGCAGCCAAGGGACAGTTAATGAAAAACTGTTTTTT. Protein sequence: CASSQGTVNEKLFF.

This chain links TRBV9 with TRBJ2-1, with 13 bases identical to TRBD2. The length of the CDR3 is 15 residues. Germline-derived CDR1 and CDR2 are SGDLS and YYNGEE. V dropped 4 bases and J dropped 10; count of bases not matched to a gene: 8. CDR3 DNA sequence: TGTGCCAGCAGCCCAGGACTAGCGGGAGTGTTAGAGCAGTTCTTC. Translating gives CASSPGLAGVLEQFF. Full variable domain (remainder filled in from reference TRBV9 and TRBJ2-1): DSGVTQTPKHLITATGQRVTLRCSPRSGDLSVYWYQQSLDQGLQFLIQYYNGEERAKGNILERFSAQQFPDLHSELNLSSLELGDSALYFCASSPGLAGVLEQFFGPGTRLTVL.

The genes are TRBV13 and TRBJ1-1, with TRBD1 matching 9 bases. From germline, CDR1 is PRHDT and CDR2 FYEKMQ (reference sequence). The CDR3 is 15 residues long. With V trimmed by 1 base and J by 3 bases, 3 bases remained unmatched. CDR3 protein: CASSLERDRDTEAFF. In DNA, the CDR3 is TGTGCCAGCAGCTTAGAGCGGGACAGGGACACTGAAGCTTTCTTT.

This chain joins TRBV6-1 and TRBJ1-2; maybe TRBD1 (6 bases). Germline CDR1 MNHNS, CDR2 SASEGT. Between the trimmed V and J ends, which lost 0 bases and 3 bases, there was a span of 14 bases. The CDR3 extends over 16 amino acids. The chain's CDR3 is CASSEARGGTYYGYTF. The CDR3 coding sequence is TGTGCCAGCAGTGAAGCGAGGGGGGGCACCTACTATGGCTACACCTTC.